Listed below are T cell receptor beta chains from one sample, sequenced in a study of T cell repertoires in breast cancer. TCRdb independently ran MiXCR on the emulsion pairing reads; one entry per CDR3 protein. The table shows approximately 37,000 distinct CDR3 sequences, with under 60% occurring only once. The sample comprised CD8+ T cells. These receptors all stem from a pool of human donors with breast cancer or a healthy control (not recorded which). CDR3s include the opening cysteine and the closing phenylalanine or tryptophan. A D gene is named only where the DNA matches it firmly. Some rows mark clone size as missing; the rest say once, few, many or name a class of expanded clone.

>TRBV11-2|.|.|TRBJ2-5
CASSPRPGETQYF
TGTGCCAGCAGCCCTCGGCCAGGGGAGACCCAGTACTTC
>TRBV7-8|few|.|TRBJ2-7
CASSLEGPSYEQYF
TGTGCCAGCAGCTTAGAGGGGCCAAGTTACGAGCAGTACTTC
>TRBV7-9|few|.|TRBJ1-1
CASSLMTQGNAAFF
TGTGCCAGCAGCTTGATGACCCAAGGGAATGCAGCTTTCTTT
>TRBV6-5|.|TRBD2|TRBJ2-1
CASSYSLAGVAYNEQFF
TGTGCCAGCAGTTACTCTCTAGCGGGAGTGGCCTACAATGAGCAGTTCTTC
>TRBV12-3/TRBV12-4|.|.|TRBJ1-1
CASSLGQNGAFF
TGTGCCAGCAGTTTAGGACAGAATGGAGCTTTCTTT
>TRBV27|.|TRBD1|TRBJ1-4
CASSSDRSREKLFF
TGTGCCAGCAGTTCGGACAGGTCTCGGGAAAAACTGTTTTTT
>TRBV20-1|few|TRBD2|TRBJ2-3
CSASRAGGLGDTQYF
TGCAGTGCTAGTAGAGCGGGGGGGCTGGGGGATACGCAGTATTTT
>TRBV7-2|.|.|TRBJ1-1
CASSPGPRRNTEAFF
TGTGCCAGCAGCCCTGGACCCCGGAGGAACACTGAAGCTTTCTTT
>TRBV2|.|TRBD2|TRBJ2-5
CASSGGQLETQYF
TGTGCCAGCTCGGGGGGTCAGTTGGAGACCCAGTACTTC
>TRBV6-4|.|.|TRBJ1-6
CASSDRLNSPLHF
TGTGCCAGTAGTGACAGGCTGAATTCACCCCTCCACTTT
>TRBV6-1|.|TRBD1|TRBJ1-2
CASSSLSGGYGYTF
TGTGCCAGCAGTTCTCTATCAGGGGGGTATGGCTACACCTTC
>TRBV10-3|few|.|TRBJ2-7
CAISEPQPLGPYEQYF
TGTGCCATCAGTGAGCCACAACCACTAGGGCCCTACGAGCAGTACTTC
>TRBV2|.|.|TRBJ2-3
CASSCSTDTQYF
TGTGCCAGCAGTTGTAGCACAGATACGCAGTATTTT
>TRBV7-3|.|TRBD1|TRBJ2-3
CASSFLGRTGTQYF
TGTGCCAGCAGTTTCCTAGGGCGGACAGGTACGCAGTATTTT
>TRBV6-1|.|.|TRBJ2-1
CASSDLGSGSEQFF
TGTGCCAGCAGTGATCTAGGGTCAGGAAGTGAGCAGTTCTTC
>TRBV5-1|few|.|TRBJ2-3
CASSFQATDTQYF
TGCGCCAGCAGCTTTCAGGCAACAGATACGCAGTATTTT
>TRBV7-2|.|TRBD1|TRBJ1-2
CASSSVSRTGITF
TGTGCCAGCAGCTCTGTGTCACGGACAGGGATAACCTTC
>TRBV15|.|TRBD2|TRBJ2-5
CATSTTRAGGPEETQYF
TGTGCCACCAGCACGACTCGAGCGGGAGGGCCTGAAGAGACCCAGTACTTC
>TRBV7-6|few|.|TRBJ2-3
CASSSSWSTDTQYF
TGTGCCAGCAGCTCGTCTTGGAGCACAGATACGCAGTATTTT
>TRBV20-1|.|.|TRBJ1-1
CSARVHGMSTEAFF
TGCAGTGCTAGAGTCCATGGTATGAGTACTGAAGCTTTCTTT
>TRBV7-9|once|TRBD1|TRBJ2-1
CASSQGQGAKFF
TGTGCCAGCAGCCAGGGACAGGGGGCGAAGTTCTTC
>TRBV6-5|few|TRBD2|TRBJ2-2
CASTLTSGNTGELFF
TGTGCCAGCACCCTGACTAGCGGGAACACCGGGGAGCTGTTTTTT
>TRBV27|few|.|TRBJ2-7
CASSLAWSYEQYF
TGTGCCAGCAGCCTAGCCTGGTCCTACGAGCAGTACTTC
>TRBV4-2|.|TRBD2|TRBJ2-3
CASSQAAGETTDTQYF
TGTGCCAGCAGCCAAGCCGCGGGAGAGACCACAGATACGCAGTATTTT
>TRBV27|.|.|TRBJ2-7
CASSFSGLPTYEQYF
TGTGCCAGCAGTTTTTCTGGACTGCCGACCTACGAGCAGTACTTC
>TRBV19|.|TRBD2|TRBJ2-5
CASSILAGSQETQYF
TGTGCCAGTAGTATTCTAGCGGGAAGCCAAGAGACCCAGTACTTC
>TRBV24-1|.|.|TRBJ1-5
CAISGLADTWNQPQHF
TGTGCCATATCCGGACTGGCTGATACTTGGAATCAGCCCCAGCATTTT
>TRBV4-3|once|.|TRBJ2-1
CAGNQDGSPGEAEQFF
TGCGCCGGCAACCAAGACGGGTCCCCGGGAGAGGCTGAGCAGTTCTTC
>TRBV5-1|.|.|TRBJ2-3
CASSLRNTDTQYF
TGCGCCAGCAGCTTGCGGAACACAGATACGCAGTATTTT
>TRBV6-5|.|TRBD1|TRBJ2-2
CASSYGTVANTGELFF
TGTGCCAGCAGTTACGGGACAGTAGCGAACACCGGGGAGCTGTTTTTT
>TRBV4-1|.|.|TRBJ2-1
CASNTGTLGDEQFF
TGCGCCAGTAATACCGGGACCTTGGGCGATGAGCAGTTCTTC
>TRBV6-2/TRBV6-3|.|TRBD2|TRBJ2-5
CASSQLAASYNEQYF
TGTGCCAGCAGCCAACTAGCGGCATCCTACAATGAGCAGTACTTC
>TRBV5-1|.|TRBD1|TRBJ1-1
CASSSGTVSLKTEAFF
TGCGCCAGCAGTTCCGGGACAGTGAGTTTGAAGACTGAAGCTTTCTTT
>TRBV20-1|.|TRBD1|TRBJ1-4
CSAGAYRGVANEKLFF
TGCAGTGCTGGGGCTTACAGGGGTGTAGCTAATGAAAAACTGTTTTTT
>TRBV5-1|.|.|TRBJ2-5
CASSLVQGGHETQYF
TGCGCCAGCAGCTTGGTCCAGGGGGGTCATGAGACCCAGTACTTC
>TRBV7-2|.|.|TRBJ1-2
CASSLGLQSVDAF
TGTGCCAGCAGCTTAGGACTACAGTCGGTTGACGCCTTC
>TRBV20-1|few|TRBD2|TRBJ2-3
CSAPGGGTSGGGDTQYF
TGCAGTGCACCCGGGGGAGGGACTAGCGGGGGTGGAGATACGCAGTATTTT
>TRBV29-1|.|TRBD1|TRBJ1-1
CSVSDRGGTEAFF
TGCAGCGTTAGCGACAGGGGCGGCACTGAAGCTTTCTTT
>TRBV16|.|.|TRBJ1-4
CASSHTGRNNEKLFF
TGTGCCAGCAGCCATACGGGACGGAATAATGAAAAACTGTTTTTT
>TRBV4-2|few|TRBD1|TRBJ1-5
CASSQEYGQGRSRPQHF
TGTGCCAGCAGCCAAGAATACGGACAGGGTCGGAGTCGGCCCCAGCATTTT
>TRBV18|.|TRBD2|TRBJ2-3
CASSPGTSGRAADTQYF
TGTGCCAGCTCACCTGGGACTAGCGGGAGGGCCGCAGATACGCAGTATTTT
>TRBV12-3/TRBV12-4|.|TRBD2|TRBJ2-7
CASRRTSGRGEQYF
TGTGCCAGCAGACGGACTAGCGGGAGAGGGGAGCAGTACTTC
>TRBV20-1|.|.|TRBJ2-1
CSSRLCNEQFF
TGCAGTAGTAGACTGTGCAATGAGCAGTTCTTC